The present entry profiles one T cell receptor (beta chain) with its context. Libraries were prepared by immunoSEQ multiplex PCR; TCRdb keeps only in-frame clonotypes and omits some of them. The sample consists of some 1,100,000 clones, more than 75% of them appearing once. Trimming removed 7 bases from V and 4 bases from J; junction bases left unmatched: 13. Germline V gene data show CDR1 as SNHLY and CDR2 as FYNNEI. The CDR3 has 15 residues. This sample stems from a study of shared clonotypes between healthy human individuals. The sample was memory CD4+ T cells from PBMCs. Specified subset: CD45RA-negative fraction. This receptor was taken from a man between 18 and 35 years old in good health. Some clones in this sample may be carry-over from other donors' samples. The chain is built from TRBV2 and TRBJ2-7, with 7 nucleotides matching TRBD1. DNA for the CDR3: TGTGCCAGCAAGGTCTTCGGACAGGTGACTTACGAGCAGTACTTC. It encodes CASKVFGQVTYEQYF.